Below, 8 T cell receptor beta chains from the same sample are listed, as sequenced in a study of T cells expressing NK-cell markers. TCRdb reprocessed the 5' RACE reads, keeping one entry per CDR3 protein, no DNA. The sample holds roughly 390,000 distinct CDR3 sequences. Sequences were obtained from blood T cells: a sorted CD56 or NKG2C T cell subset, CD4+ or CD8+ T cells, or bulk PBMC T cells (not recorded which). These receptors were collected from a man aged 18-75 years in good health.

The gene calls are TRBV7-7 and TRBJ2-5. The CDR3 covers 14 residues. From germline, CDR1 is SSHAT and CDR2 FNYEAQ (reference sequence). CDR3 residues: CASSLDGTKETQYF. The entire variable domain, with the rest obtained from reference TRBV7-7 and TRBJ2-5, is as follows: GAGVSQSPRYKVTKRGQDVTLRCDPISSHATLYWYQQALGQGPEFLTYFNYEAQPDKSGLPSDRFSAERPEGSISTLTIQRTEQRDSAMYRCASSLDGTKETQYFGPGTRLLVL.

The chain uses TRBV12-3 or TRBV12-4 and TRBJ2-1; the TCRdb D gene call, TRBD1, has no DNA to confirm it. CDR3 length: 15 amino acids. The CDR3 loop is CASSLGWGGHNEQFF.

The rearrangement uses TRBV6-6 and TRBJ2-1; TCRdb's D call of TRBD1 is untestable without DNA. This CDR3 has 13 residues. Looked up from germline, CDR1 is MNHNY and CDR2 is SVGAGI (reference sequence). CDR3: CAVQGAISIEQFF.

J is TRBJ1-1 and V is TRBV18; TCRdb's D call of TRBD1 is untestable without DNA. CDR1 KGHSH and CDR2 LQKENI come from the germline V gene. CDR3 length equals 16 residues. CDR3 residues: CASSPNLGEGLPEAFF.

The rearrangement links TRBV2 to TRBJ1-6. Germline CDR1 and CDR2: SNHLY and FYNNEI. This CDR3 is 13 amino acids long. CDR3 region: CASRMLDGSPLHF.

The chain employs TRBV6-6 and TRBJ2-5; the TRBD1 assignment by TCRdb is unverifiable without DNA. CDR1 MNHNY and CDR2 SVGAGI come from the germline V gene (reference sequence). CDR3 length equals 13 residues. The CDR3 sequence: CASSYDGAETQYF.

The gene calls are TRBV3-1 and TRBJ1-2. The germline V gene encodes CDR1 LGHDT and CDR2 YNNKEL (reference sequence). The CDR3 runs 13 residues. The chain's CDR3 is CASSQVGGTGYTF.

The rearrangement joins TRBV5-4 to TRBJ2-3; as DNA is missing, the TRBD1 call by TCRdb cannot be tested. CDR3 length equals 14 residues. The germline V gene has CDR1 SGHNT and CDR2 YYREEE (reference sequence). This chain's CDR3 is CASSAPGRGDTQYF.